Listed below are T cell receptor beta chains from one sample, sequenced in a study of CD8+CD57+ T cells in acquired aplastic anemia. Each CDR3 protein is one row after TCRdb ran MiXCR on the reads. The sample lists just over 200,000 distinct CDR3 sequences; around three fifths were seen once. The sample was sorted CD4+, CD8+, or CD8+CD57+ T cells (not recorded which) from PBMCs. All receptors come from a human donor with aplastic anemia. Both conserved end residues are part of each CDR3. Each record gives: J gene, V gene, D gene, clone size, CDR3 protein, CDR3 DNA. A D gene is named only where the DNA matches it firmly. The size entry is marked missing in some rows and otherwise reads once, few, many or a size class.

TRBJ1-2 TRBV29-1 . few CSVEAPGETYGYTF TGCAGCGTTGAAGCCCCAGGAGAAACTTATGGCTACACCTTC
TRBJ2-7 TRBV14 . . CALALPYEQYF TGTGCCCTCGCCCTACCCTACGAGCAGTACTTC
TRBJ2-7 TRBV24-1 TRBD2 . CATPNERGLAGNSYEQYF TGTGCCACCCCCAACGAGCGGGGACTAGCGGGCAACTCCTACGAGCAGTACTTC
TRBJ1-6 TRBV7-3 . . CASSSSAQKNSPLHF TGTGCCAGCAGCTCGTCGGCCCAGAAGAATTCACCCCTCCACTTT
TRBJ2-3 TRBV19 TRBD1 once CASRRDRATDTQYF TGTGCCAGTAGGAGGGACAGGGCAACAGATACGCAGTATTTT
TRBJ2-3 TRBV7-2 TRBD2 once CASSLRLGLAVTDTQYF TGTGCCAGCAGCTTAAGATTAGGACTAGCGGTCACAGATACGCAGTATTTT
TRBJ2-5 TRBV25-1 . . CASSKTGFRGYETQYF TGTGCCAGCAGCAAAACAGGGTTTAGGGGATATGAGACCCAGTACTTC
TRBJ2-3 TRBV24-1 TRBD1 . CATSDKRQGATDTQYF TGTGCCACCAGTGATAAAAGACAGGGGGCGACAGATACGCAGTATTTT
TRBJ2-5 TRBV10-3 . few CAISEDGLETQYF TGTGCCATCAGTGAGGATGGTTTGGAGACCCAGTACTTC
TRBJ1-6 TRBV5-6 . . CASSLRTSLKPLHF TGTGCCAGCAGCTTGAGGACGTCCTTAAAGCCCCTCCACTTT
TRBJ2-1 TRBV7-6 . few CASSLAQAGAGNEQFF TGTGCCAGCAGCTTAGCCCAAGCTGGCGCGGGTAATGAGCAGTTCTTC
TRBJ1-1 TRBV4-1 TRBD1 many CASSPGQGAMNTEAFF TGCGCCAGCAGCCCCGGACAGGGGGCCATGAACACTGAAGCTTTCTTT
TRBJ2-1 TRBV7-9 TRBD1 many CASSTTGGAHNEQFF TGTGCCAGCAGCACTACAGGGGGCGCGCACAATGAGCAGTTCTTC
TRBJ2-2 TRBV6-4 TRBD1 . CASRKTGDTGELFF TGTGCCAGCCGTAAGACAGGGGACACCGGGGAGCTGTTTTTT
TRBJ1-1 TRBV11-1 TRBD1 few CASSLGDRVYTEAFF TGTGCCAGCAGCTTAGGGGACAGGGTATACACTGAAGCTTTCTTT
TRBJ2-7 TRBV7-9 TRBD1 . CASSPERQGAIVYEQYF TGTGCCAGCAGCCCCGAACGACAGGGGGCTATTGTCTACGAGCAGTACTTC
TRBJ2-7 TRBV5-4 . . CASSFKENFGTYEQYF TGTGCCAGCAGCTTTAAGGAAAATTTTGGGACCTACGAGCAGTACTTC
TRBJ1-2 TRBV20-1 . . CSAREGSANYGYTF TGCAGTGCTAGAGAAGGGTCAGCTAACTATGGCTACACCTTC
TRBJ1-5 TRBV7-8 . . CASSLEVVGVRQPQHF TGTGCCAGCAGCTTAGAGGTAGTGGGCGTCCGTCAGCCCCAGCATTTT
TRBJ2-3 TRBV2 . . CASSEEGRGTDTQYF TGTGCCAGCAGTGAAGAGGGCAGGGGCACAGATACGCAGTATTTT
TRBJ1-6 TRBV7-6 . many CASSLGGGGNSPLHF TGTGCCAGCAGCTTAGGAGGGGGGGGGAATTCACCCCTCCACTTT
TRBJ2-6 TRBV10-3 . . CAISQGSGANVLTF TGTGCCATCAGCCAGGGCTCTGGGGCCAACGTCCTGACTTTC
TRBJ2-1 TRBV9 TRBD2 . CASSPLGGRAPNEQFF TGTGCCAGCAGTCCCCTCGGGGGGAGGGCCCCGAATGAGCAGTTCTTC
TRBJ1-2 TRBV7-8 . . CVSSFGRVDNYGYTF TGTGTCAGCAGCTTCGGCAGGGTTGATAACTATGGCTACACCTTC
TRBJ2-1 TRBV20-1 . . CSASRYNEQFF TGCAGTGCTAGCCGATACAATGAGCAGTTCTTC